These 20 T cell receptor beta chains were sequenced from one sample in a study of CD8+ T cells in alopecia areata. Treatment described: oral pan-JAK inhibitor, 5-10 mg twice daily. Extraction of RNA preceded its reverse transcription into cDNA, which served as the sequencing template. Libraries were prepared by immunoSEQ multiplex PCR; TCRdb keeps only in-frame clonotypes and omits some of them. The table records about 210,000 clones, around 65% of them present only once. The sample was CD4+ T cells sorted from blood, taken at week 44, from a patient treated with tofacitinib. The receptors here all came from a human donor with alopecia areata.

This rearrangement joins TRBV2 to TRBJ1-1; perhaps TRBD1 as D (6 bases). This CDR3 is 12 amino acids long. The ends were cut back, 5 bases at V and 12 bases at J, with 16 bases in the middle. CDR1 is SNHLY and CDR2 is FYNNEI in the germline V gene. CDR3: CASSPQGRESFF. In nucleotides, the CDR3 is TGTGCCAGCAGTCCGCAGGGGCGGGAGTCTTTCTTT.

In this sample, this clone turned up a few times. The rearrangement joins TRBV30 to TRBJ2-5, with TRBD2 matching over 8 bases. J lost 3 bases, V lost 8 bases, and 14 bases had no gene match. Germline CDR1 reads GTSNPN; CDR2 reads SVGIG (reference sequence). This CDR3 spans 15 amino acids. The DNA of the CDR3 is TGTGCCGGGGCTAGTCCGCGGGGGGCCAAAGAGACCCAGTACTTC. As protein: CAGASPRGAKETQYF.

This clone was recorded only once. This chain uses TRBV2 with TRBJ2-2, with 8 bases lining up with TRBD2. The CDR3 is made up of 15 amino acids. Germline V CDR1 and CDR2: SNHLY, FYNNEI. V was pared by 6 bases and J by 1 base, with 4 bases of the junction left unmatched. The CDR3 protein is CASRPLAGNTGELFF. For the CDR3, the DNA is TGTGCCAGCAGGCCTCTAGCGGGGAACACCGGGGAGCTGTTTTTT. The complete variable domain, with remaining parts taken from reference TRBV2 and TRBJ2-2, reads EPEVTQTPSHQVTQMGQEVILRCVPISNHLYFYWYRQILGQKVEFLVSFYNNEISEKSEIFDDQFSVERPDGSNFTLKIRSTKLEDSAMYFCASRPLAGNTGELFFGEGSRLTVL.

The chain combines TRBV11-1 with TRBJ2-5; 10 nucleotides align to TRBD2. Germline CDR1 is SGHAT and CDR2 is FQDESV (reference sequence). This CDR3 comprises 14 residues. V lost 6 bases to trimming and J lost 5 bases; unmatched junction nucleotides: 6. CDR3 in amino acids: CASRLAGLGETQYF. CDR3 nucleotide sequence: TGTGCCAGCAGACTAGCGGGGCTGGGTGAGACCCAGTACTTC. The variable domain in full, with the rest retrieved from reference TRBV11-1 and TRBJ2-5, is EAEVAQSPRYKITEKSQAVAFWCDPISGHATLYWYRQILGQGPELLVQFQDESVVDDSQLPKDRFSAERLKGVDSTLKIQPAELGDSAMYLCASRLAGLGETQYFGPGTRLLVL.

The rearrangement joins TRBV5-4 to TRBJ2-2, with D possibly matching TRBD1 (6 bases). This CDR3 is 16 amino acids long. CDR1 and CDR2 (germline): SGHNT, YYREEE (reference sequence). The V gene lost 3 bases and the J gene lost 9 bases, with 21 bases spanning the gap. The CDR3 DNA reads as TGTGCCAGCAGCTCGGGACAAATCACCGGTATCAGGGAGCTGTTTTTT. Its protein is CASSSGQITGIRELFF.

The CDR3 bases are TGTGCCAGCAGCTTAGCACCAGGACTCTCTGGGGCCAACGTCCTGACTTTC. Protein product: CASSLAPGLSGANVLTF. This chain links TRBV7-9 with TRBJ2-6; D is possibly TRBD2 (5 bases). The CDR3 runs 17 residues. Trimming left V 0 bases short and J 0 bases short, with 9 bases between. Germline loops: CDR1 SEHNR, CDR2 FQNEAQ (reference sequence).

This chain uses TRBV29-1 with TRBJ1-2; D not certain. The CDR3 extends over 14 amino acids. The V and J ends lost 2 bases and 4 bases respectively, with 14 bases between them. Germline V gives CDR1 SQVTM, CDR2 ANQGSEA. The CDR3 reads CSVESPGRPYGYTF. DNA for the CDR3: TGCAGCGTTGAATCGCCAGGACGACCCTATGGCTACACCTTC.

The genes are TRBV15 and TRBJ2-1; D ambiguous. The CDR3 sequence is 13 residues long. V was pared by 3 bases and J by 4 bases, with 7 bases between. Germline V gene sequence: CDR1 LNHNV, CDR2 YYDKDF (reference sequence). The CDR3 loop reads CATSRTQYNEQFF. CDR3 coding DNA: TGTGCCACCAGCAGGACTCAATACAATGAGCAGTTCTTC.

V usage is TRBV11-2 and J usage is TRBJ2-1, with no clear D. Germline CDR1 SGHAT, CDR2 FQNNGV. The V gene lost 0 bases and the J gene lost 7 bases, with 7 bases spanning the gap. There are 13 residues in the CDR3. The CDR3 sequence is CASSLDHGNEQFF. The CDR3 DNA reads TGTGCCAGCAGCTTAGATCACGGGAATGAGCAGTTCTTC.

The chain combines TRBV28 with TRBJ2-4; 9 bases agree with TRBD1. J lost 7 bases, V lost 6 bases, and 13 bases had no gene match. CDR3 length: 16 residues. Germline V gene data show CDR1 as MDHEN and CDR2 as SYDVKM. The CDR3 DNA is TGTGCCAGCAGCGGGGAAAGGGACAGGGTGGTGAACATTCAGTACTTC. Its protein is CASSGERDRVVNIQYF.

This chain connects TRBV27 to TRBJ1-6, with D tentatively TRBD1 (5 bases). CDR1 and CDR2 from the germline V gene are MNHEY and SMNVEV (reference sequence). V was pared by 5 bases and J by 9 bases, with 29 bases between. This CDR3 contains 19 residues. The CDR3 bases are TGTGCCAGCAGTCCCCCTCTTGTTTCTACGGGGACGAAGGCTTCACCCCTCCACTTT. It is translated as CASSPPLVSTGTKASPLHF.

V usage is TRBV5-6 and J usage is TRBJ2-7; D gene uncertain. Germline-derived CDR1 and CDR2 are SGHDT and YYEEEE. Trimming pared 0 bases from V and 8 bases from J, leaving 12 bases between. The CDR3 totals 13 residues. CDR3 region: CASSLGGPEKQYF. The CDR3 region has the DNA TGTGCCAGCAGCTTGGGGGGTCCTGAGAAGCAGTACTTC.

The chain recombines TRBV5-6 with TRBJ2-1, with a weak D call TRBD1 (6 bases). The CDR3 has 17 amino acids. Germline V gene data show CDR1 as SGHDT and CDR2 as YYEEEE. Between the trimmed V and J ends, which lost 1 base and 7 bases, there was a span of 21 bases. CDR3 coding DNA: TGTGCCAGCAGCTTGATCCTTGACAGGCCCGAGGGGAATGAGCAGTTCTTC. It is translated as CASSLILDRPEGNEQFF. Variable domain in full (rest from reference TRBV5-6 and TRBJ2-1): DAGVTQSPTHLIKTRGQQVTLRCSPKSGHDTVSWYQQALGQGPQFIFQYYEEEERQRGNFPDRFSGHQFPNYSSELNVNALLLGDSALYLCASSLILDRPEGNEQFFGPGTRLTVL.

This clone was found a few times. The V and J genes are TRBV7-7 and TRBJ2-5; 7 bases are a match to TRBD2. The V segment lost 8 bases and the J segment 5 bases; nucleotides outside the gene matches: 8. This CDR3 has 13 residues. Germline loops: CDR1 SSHAT, CDR2 FNYEAQ (reference sequence). CDR3 loop: CASGPGGVETQYF. CDR3 coding DNA: TGTGCCAGCGGACCGGGAGGCGTTGAGACCCAGTACTTC. Combining the CDR3 with reference TRBV7-7 and TRBJ2-5 gives the whole variable domain GAGVSQSPRYKVTKRGQDVTLRCDPISSHATLYWYQQALGQGPEFLTYFNYEAQPDKSGLPSDRFSAERPEGSISTLTIQRTEQRDSAMYRCASGPGGVETQYFGPGTRLLVL.

There are a few counts of this clone. One junction end disagrees with the germline gene, perhaps due to a read error. The chain joins TRBV18 to TRBJ2-1; 9 positions match TRBD2. Germline-derived CDR1 and CDR2 are KGHSH and LQKENI. This CDR3 is 16 amino acids long. The CDR3 loop reads CASSPRELAGYNEQFF. CDR3 nucleotide sequence: TGTGCCAGCTCCCCACGGGAGCTAGCGGGGTACAATGAGCAGTTCTTC. Supplemented by reference TRBV18 and TRBJ2-1, the full variable domain reads NAGVMQNPRHLVRRRGQEARLRCSPMKGHSHVYWYRQLPEEGLKFMVYLQKENIIDESGMPKERFSAEFPKEGPSILRIQQVVRGDSAAYFCASSPRELAGYNEQFFGPGTRLTVL.

In its sample, this clone was seen a few times. The genes are TRBV30 and TRBJ2-7; 10 bases map to TRBD2. The CDR3 length is 17 residues. Germline loops: CDR1 GTSNPN, CDR2 SVGIG (reference sequence). The V gene end was trimmed by 2 bases and the J gene end by 4 bases; junction bases not matched to a gene: 14. The CDR3 loop reads CAWSPLELAGASYEQYF. DNA of the CDR3: TGTGCCTGGAGTCCGTTAGAGCTAGCGGGGGCCTCGTACGAGCAGTACTTC.

The chain recombines TRBV7-8 with TRBJ2-7; the D gene is possibly TRBD2 (5 bases). Germline assignment: CDR1 SGHVS and CDR2 FQNEAQ. This CDR3 spans 14 amino acids. V lost 1 base and J 2 bases, leaving 9 bases between the germline ends. CDR3 sequence reads: CASSLGSGTYEQYF. CDR3 coding DNA: TGTGCCAGCAGCTTAGGTTCCGGGACCTACGAGCAGTACTTC.

The chain has TRBV20-1 and TRBJ1-1, with D uncertain. Germline CDR1 DFQATT, CDR2 SNEGSKA (reference sequence). V was cut by 2 bases and J by 1 base, with 2 bases left in between. The CDR3 sequence is 11 residues long. The CDR3 coding sequence is TGCAGTGCTAGAAAGAACACTGAAGCTTTCTTT. Its protein product is CSARKNTEAFF.

The chain recombines TRBV29-1 with TRBJ1-1; D might be TRBD1 (5 bases). This CDR3 has 12 residues. CDR1 and CDR2 from the germline V gene are SQVTM and ANQGSEA. Trimming left V 8 bases short and J 5 bases short, with 15 bases between. CDR3 in amino acids: CSFFGRGTEAFF. In DNA, the CDR3 is TGCAGCTTCTTTGGGAGGGGAACTGAAGCTTTCTTT.

This chain uses TRBV25-1 with TRBJ1-2; D unresolved. V lost 2 bases, J lost 4 bases, and 5 bases lay in between. This CDR3 has 12 residues. CDR1 is MGHDK and CDR2 is SYGVNS in the germline V gene. The DNA of the CDR3 is TGTGCCAGCAGTGAACACGGCTATGGCTACACCTTC. Its translation is CASSEHGYGYTF.